A single T cell receptor (beta chain) is shown here with its context. Antigen specificity is unknown. Only in-frame clones appear in the TCRdb table, and some are missing; sequencing was by immunoSEQ multiplex PCR. The sample lists more than 200,000 clones, 60% to 75% occurring once. The record originates from a study of cytotoxic CD8 clonotypes in ibrutinib-treated CLL. This CDR3 contains 16 residues. After removal of 2 bases from V and 5 bases from J, the junction contained 10 bases not matched to a gene. From germline, CDR1 is SGHVS and CDR2 FNYEAQ. Study conclusions and caveats: Sustained-remission patients were sampled at different times than progressing patients were. The study found public clonotypes uncommon, contracting or stable on treatment.

V usage is TRBV7-6 and J usage is TRBJ2-5, with 8 positions matching TRBD1. The sequencing used PBMCs, collected after 24 months of ibrutinib treatment. The receptor comes from a human donor with chronic lymphocytic leukemia. The CDR3 coding sequence is TGTGCCAGCAGCTTACAGGGGGCCGGTGGTTGGGAGACCCAGTACTTC. Protein: CASSLQGAGGWETQYF.